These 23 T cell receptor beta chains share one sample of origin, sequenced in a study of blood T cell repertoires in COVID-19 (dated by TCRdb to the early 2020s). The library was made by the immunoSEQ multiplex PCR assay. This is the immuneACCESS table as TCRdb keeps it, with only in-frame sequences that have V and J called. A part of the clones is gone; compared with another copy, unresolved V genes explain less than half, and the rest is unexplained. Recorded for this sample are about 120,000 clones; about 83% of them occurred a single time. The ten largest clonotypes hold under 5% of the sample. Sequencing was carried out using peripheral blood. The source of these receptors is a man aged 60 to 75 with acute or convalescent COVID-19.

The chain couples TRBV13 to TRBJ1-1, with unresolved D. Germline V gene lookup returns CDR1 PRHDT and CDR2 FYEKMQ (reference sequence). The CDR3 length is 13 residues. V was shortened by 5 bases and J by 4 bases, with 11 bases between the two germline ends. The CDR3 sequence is CASSARRGTEAFF. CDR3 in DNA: TGTGCCAGCAGCGCGAGGCGGGGCACTGAAGCTTTCTTT.

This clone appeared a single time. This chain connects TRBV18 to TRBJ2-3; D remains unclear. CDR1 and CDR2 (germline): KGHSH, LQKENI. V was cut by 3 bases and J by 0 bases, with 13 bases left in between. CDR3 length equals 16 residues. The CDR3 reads CASSPPLRVSTDTQYF. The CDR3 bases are TGTGCCAGCTCACCCCCGCTACGCGTGAGCACAGATACGCAGTATTTT.

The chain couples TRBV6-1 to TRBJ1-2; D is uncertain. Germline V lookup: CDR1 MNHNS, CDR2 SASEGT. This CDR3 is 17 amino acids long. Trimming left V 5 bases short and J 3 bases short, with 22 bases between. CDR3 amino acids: CASSKGNELGEDYGYTF. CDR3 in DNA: TGTGCCAGCAGTAAAGGGAACGAGTTGGGAGAAGACTATGGCTACACCTTC.

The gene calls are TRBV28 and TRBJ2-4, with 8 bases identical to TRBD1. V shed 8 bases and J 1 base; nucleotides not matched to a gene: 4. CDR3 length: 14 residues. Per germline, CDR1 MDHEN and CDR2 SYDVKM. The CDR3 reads CASGRQGAKNIQYF. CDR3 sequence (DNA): TGTGCCAGCGGGAGACAGGGGGCCAAAAACATTCAGTACTTC.

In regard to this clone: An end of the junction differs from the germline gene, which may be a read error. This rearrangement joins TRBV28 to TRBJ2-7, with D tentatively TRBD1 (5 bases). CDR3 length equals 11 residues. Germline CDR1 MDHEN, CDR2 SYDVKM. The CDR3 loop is CASSSNRYTVF. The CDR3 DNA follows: TGTGCCAGCAGTTCAAACAGGTATACGGTCTTC.

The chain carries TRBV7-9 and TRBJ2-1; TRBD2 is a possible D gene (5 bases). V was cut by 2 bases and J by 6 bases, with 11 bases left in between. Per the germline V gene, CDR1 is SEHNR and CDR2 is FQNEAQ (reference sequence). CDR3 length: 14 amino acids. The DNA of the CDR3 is TGTGCCAGCAGCTTACTAGCATCTAGCAATGAGCAGTTCTTC. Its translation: CASSLLASSNEQFF.

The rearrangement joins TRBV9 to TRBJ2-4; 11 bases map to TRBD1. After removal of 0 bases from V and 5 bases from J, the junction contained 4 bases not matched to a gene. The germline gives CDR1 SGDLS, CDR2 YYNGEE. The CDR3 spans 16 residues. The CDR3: CASSVAPDRGQNIQYF. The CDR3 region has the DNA TGTGCCAGCAGCGTAGCTCCGGACAGGGGGCAAAACATTCAGTACTTC. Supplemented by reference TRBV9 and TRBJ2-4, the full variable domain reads DSGVTQTPKHLITATGQRVTLRCSPRSGDLSVYWYQQSLDQGLQFLIQYYNGEERAKGNILERFSAQQFPDLHSELNLSSLELGDSALYFCASSVAPDRGQNIQYFGAGTRLSVL.

The CDR3 DNA sequence: TGTGCCAGCAGCTACAAAGGGGGCACCGGGGAGCTGTTTTTT. This translates into CASSYKGGTGELFF. The V and J genes are TRBV7-2 and TRBJ2-2; D might be TRBD1 (6 bases). This CDR3 spans 14 amino acids. Per the germline V gene, CDR1 is SGHTA and CDR2 is FQGNSA. V shed 4 bases and J shed 4 bases, with 10 bases lying between them.

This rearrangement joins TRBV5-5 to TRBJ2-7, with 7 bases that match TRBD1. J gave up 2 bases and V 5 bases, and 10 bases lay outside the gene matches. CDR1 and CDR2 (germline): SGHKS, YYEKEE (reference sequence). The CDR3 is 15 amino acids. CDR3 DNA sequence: TGTGCCAGCAGTTACCCGGGACAGAACACCTACGAGCAGTACTTC. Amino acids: CASSYPGQNTYEQYF.

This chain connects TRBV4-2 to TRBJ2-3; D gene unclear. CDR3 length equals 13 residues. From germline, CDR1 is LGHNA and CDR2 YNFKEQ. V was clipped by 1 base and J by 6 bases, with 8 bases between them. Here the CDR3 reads CASSQGPSDTQYF. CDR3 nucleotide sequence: TGTGCCAGCAGCCAAGGGCCTTCCGATACGCAGTATTTT.

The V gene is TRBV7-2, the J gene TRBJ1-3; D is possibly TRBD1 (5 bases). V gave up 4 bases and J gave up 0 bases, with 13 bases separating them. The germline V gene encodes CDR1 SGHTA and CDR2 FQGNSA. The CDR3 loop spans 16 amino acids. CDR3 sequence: CASSSVGGLSGNTIYF. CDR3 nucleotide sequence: TGTGCCAGCAGCTCGGTGGGGGGTCTCTCTGGAAACACCATATATTTT.

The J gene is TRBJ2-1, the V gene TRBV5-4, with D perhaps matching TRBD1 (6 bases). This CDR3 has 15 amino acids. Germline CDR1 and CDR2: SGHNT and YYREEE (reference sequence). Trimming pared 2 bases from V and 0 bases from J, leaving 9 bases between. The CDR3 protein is CASSFGQSSYNEQFF. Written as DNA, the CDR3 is TGTGCCAGCAGCTTTGGACAGAGCTCCTACAATGAGCAGTTCTTC.

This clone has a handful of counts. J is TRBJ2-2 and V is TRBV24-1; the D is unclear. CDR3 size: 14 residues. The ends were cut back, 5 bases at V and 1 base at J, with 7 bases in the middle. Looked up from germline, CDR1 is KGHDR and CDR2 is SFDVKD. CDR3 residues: CATSGRGNTGELFF. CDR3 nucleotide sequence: TGTGCCACCAGTGGACGCGGGAACACCGGGGAGCTGTTTTTT.

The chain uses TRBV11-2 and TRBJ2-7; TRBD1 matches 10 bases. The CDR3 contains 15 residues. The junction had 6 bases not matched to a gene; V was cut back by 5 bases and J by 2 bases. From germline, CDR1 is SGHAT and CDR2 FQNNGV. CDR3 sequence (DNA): TGTGCCAGCAGCATATGGACAGGGGGTGCCTACGAGCAGTACTTC. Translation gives CASSIWTGGAYEQYF.

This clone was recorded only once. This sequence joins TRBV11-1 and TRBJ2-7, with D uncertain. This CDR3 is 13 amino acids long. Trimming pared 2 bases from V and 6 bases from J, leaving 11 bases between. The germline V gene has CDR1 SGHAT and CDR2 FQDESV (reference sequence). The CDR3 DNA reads TGTGCCAGCAGCTTAAAGTGGTCCGGCGAGCAGTACTTC. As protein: CASSLKWSGEQYF.

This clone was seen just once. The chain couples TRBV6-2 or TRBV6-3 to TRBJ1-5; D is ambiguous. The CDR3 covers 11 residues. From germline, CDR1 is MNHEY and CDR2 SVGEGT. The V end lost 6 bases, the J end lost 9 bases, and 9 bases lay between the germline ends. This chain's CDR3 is CASSGGWPQHF. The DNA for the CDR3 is TGTGCCAGCAGCGGCGGGTGGCCCCAGCATTTT.

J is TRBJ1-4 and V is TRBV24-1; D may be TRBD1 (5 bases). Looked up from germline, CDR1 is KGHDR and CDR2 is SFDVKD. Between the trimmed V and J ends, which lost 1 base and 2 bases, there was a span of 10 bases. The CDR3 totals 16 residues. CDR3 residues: CATSDFWGGTNEKLFF. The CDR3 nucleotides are TGTGCCACCAGTGATTTTTGGGGGGGGACTAATGAAAAACTGTTTTTT.

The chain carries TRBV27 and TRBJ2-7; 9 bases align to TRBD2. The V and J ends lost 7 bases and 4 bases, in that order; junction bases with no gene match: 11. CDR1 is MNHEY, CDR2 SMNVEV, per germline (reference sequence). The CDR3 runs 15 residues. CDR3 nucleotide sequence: TGTGCCAGCAAGCTACTAGCGGGTCTCGAGTACGAGCAGTACTTC. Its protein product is CASKLLAGLEYEQYF.

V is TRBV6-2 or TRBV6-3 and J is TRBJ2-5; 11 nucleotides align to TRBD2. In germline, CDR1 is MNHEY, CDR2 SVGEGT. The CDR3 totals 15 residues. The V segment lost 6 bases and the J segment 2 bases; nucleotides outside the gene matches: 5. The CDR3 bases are TGTGCCAGCAGCTCGACTAGCGGGGATCAAGAGACCCAGTACTTC. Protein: CASSSTSGDQETQYF.

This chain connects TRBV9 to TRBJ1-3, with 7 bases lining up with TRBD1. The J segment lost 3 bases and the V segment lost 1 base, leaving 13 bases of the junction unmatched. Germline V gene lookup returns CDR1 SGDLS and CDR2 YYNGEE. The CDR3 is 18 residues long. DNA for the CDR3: TGTGCCAGCAGCGTAAGCTTAGAAAACAGGGGACTTGGAAACACCATATATTTT. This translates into CASSVSLENRGLGNTIYF.

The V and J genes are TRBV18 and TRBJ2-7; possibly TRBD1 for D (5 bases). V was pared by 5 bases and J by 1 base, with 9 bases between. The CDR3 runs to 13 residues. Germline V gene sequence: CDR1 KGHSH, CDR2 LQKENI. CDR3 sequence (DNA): TGTGCCAGCTCAGTTGGGGCGTCCTACGAGCAGTACTTC. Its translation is CASSVGASYEQYF.

CDR3 protein: CASSQQGLDSPLHF. CDR3 DNA sequence: TGCGCCAGCAGCCAACAGGGGTTGGATTCACCCCTCCACTTT. The J gene is TRBJ1-6, the V gene TRBV5-1, with 7 bases fitting TRBD1. Unmatched junction bases numbered 6, after V lost 4 bases and J lost 8 bases. The CDR3 length is 14 residues. The germline gives CDR1 SGHRS, CDR2 YFSETQ.

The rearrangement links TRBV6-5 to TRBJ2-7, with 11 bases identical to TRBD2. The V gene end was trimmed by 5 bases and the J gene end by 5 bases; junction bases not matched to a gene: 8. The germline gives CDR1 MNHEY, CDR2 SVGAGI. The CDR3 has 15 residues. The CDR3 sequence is CASSPLAGGLHEQYF. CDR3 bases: TGTGCCAGCAGTCCCCTAGCGGGGGGCCTGCACGAGCAGTACTTC.